The clone carrying this T cell receptor beta chain occurred a few times. The target antigen is unknown. Trimming took 3 bases from V and 2 from J, leaving 7 bases between them. Germline V gives CDR1 MNHEY, CDR2 SMNVEV (reference sequence). The CDR3 is 13 amino acids. This entry comes from a study of T cell responses to AZD1222 COVID-19 vaccine. Study-level points and caveats: Among AZD1222 vaccinees, only five to seven were seropositive at baseline. Of spike-specific TCRs, nearly half reportedly target regions left unmutated in variants. In a largely white British group with more females than males, clonal diversity was possibly underestimated.

Timing groups of about 4 and about 12 weeks for second doses were pooled. Produced via immunoSEQ multiplex PCR; TCRdb's table is partial and in-frame only. The table records 70,000 or so clones, over 65% of them present only once. The chain couples TRBV27 to TRBJ1-2; D gene ambiguous. The sample was peripheral blood, taken 28 days after the second AZD1222 dose. The receptor was isolated from an adult who received the AZD1222 COVID-19 vaccine. The CDR3: CASSFSVNYGYTF. The CDR3, as DNA: TGTGCCAGCAGTTTTAGCGTGAACTATGGCTACACCTTC.